This T cell receptor (beta chain) was captured in a study of patients and donors after allogeneic stem cell transplantation. V lost 0 bases and J 5 bases, leaving 9 bases between the germline ends. The CDR3 extends over 14 amino acids. Germline CDR1 reads SGDLS; CDR2 reads YYNGEE. TCRdb processed the RT-PCR reads anew with MiXCR; each CDR3 protein has one entry. The data show about a million distinct CDR3 sequences, roughly 18% seen once. The sequencing input was blood, either unsorted or a sorted T cell fraction (not recorded which). The V and J genes are TRBV9 and TRBJ2-1; perhaps TRBD2 as D (5 bases). The TCR sequence derives from a human donor who was either an allogeneic HSCT recipient or a stem cell or donor lymphocyte infusion donor (not recorded which). It is not recorded whose cells these are; they may come from a transplant donor. CDR3 coding DNA: TGTGCCAGCAGCGTAGCTAGCCTCGACAATGAGCAGTTCTTC. Residues: CASSVASLDNEQFF. The full variable domain, completed using reference TRBV9 and TRBJ2-1, is DSGVTQTPKHLITATGQRVTLRCSPRSGDLSVYWYQQSLDQGLQFLIQYYNGEERAKGNILERFSAQQFPDLHSELNLSSLELGDSALYFCASSVASLDNEQFFGPGTRLTVL.